Sequencing of this TCR beta chain was carried out in a study of blood T cells in healthy people across ages. Study findings and constraints: A roughly linear age-dependent decrease characterized TCR beta diversity per million T cells.

Comment on this clonotype: Its antigen is as yet unknown.

The second PCR ran roughly 7 to 12 cycles with a sample-barcoded 5' primer and J-beta primers. Each cDNA was tagged by a template-switch adaptor containing 12 random nucleotides. Every individual sample yielded 2.5 million or more paired-end reads (each containing CDR3). TCRdb recomputed calls from the 5' RACE reads with MiXCR, one row per CDR3 protein. The sample yields roughly 1.4 million distinct CDR3 sequences, around 59% seen once. The source of this sequence is a man aged 18 to 30 in good health. The sequenced sample consisted of blood.

In DNA, the CDR3 is TGCGCCAGCAGCTGGGGGACTAGCGGGAACACCGGGGAGCTGTTTTTT. This sequence encodes CASSWGTSGNTGELFF. This sequence joins TRBV5-1 and TRBJ2-2; 11 bases align to TRBD2. The V gene's germline CDR1 is SGHRS and CDR2 YFSETQ. The CDR3 contains 16 residues. The ends lost 3 bases at V and 1 base at J; junction bases unmatched: 2.